The 14 T cell receptor beta chains given below trace back to one sample, sequenced in a study of T cell responses to AZD1222 COVID-19 vaccine. Generated by immunoSEQ multiplex PCR, the TCRdb table keeps only in-frame clones and is missing some. The data contain about 100,000 clones, roughly 89% of them singletons. The material sequenced was peripheral blood, taken on day 0 of MenACWY control vaccination. These receptors all stem from an adult in good health.

The chain couples TRBV27 to TRBJ1-2; the match to TRBD1 covers 8 bases. With V trimmed by 6 bases and J by 3 bases, 3 bases remained unmatched. CDR1 is MNHEY, CDR2 SMNVEV, per germline (reference sequence). The CDR3 sequence is 13 residues long. In DNA form, the CDR3 reads TGTGCCAGCAGGCTGACAGGGGACTATGGCTACACCTTC. It translates to CASRLTGDYGYTF.

This clone was found once. The CDR3 spells CASSGTSGGYNEQFF. The CDR3 DNA reads as TGTGCCAGCAGCGGGACTAGCGGAGGCTACAATGAGCAGTTCTTC. The J gene is TRBJ2-1, the V gene TRBV27, with 11 nucleotides matching TRBD2. This CDR3 comprises 15 residues. In germline, CDR1 is MNHEY, CDR2 SMNVEV (reference sequence). V lost 6 bases to trimming and J lost 3 bases; unmatched junction nucleotides: 4.

The V and J genes are TRBV6-2 or TRBV6-3 and TRBJ1-1, with a possible D match to TRBD1 (5 bases). V was cut by 0 bases and J by 4 bases, with 18 bases left in between. Germline CDR1 MNHEY, CDR2 SVGEGT. The CDR3 contains 17 residues. CDR3 nucleotide sequence: TGTGCCAGCAGTTACTCGGGGTTGGGGGGATCCAGCACTGAAGCTTTCTTT. This encodes CASSYSGLGGSSTEAFF.

The chain employs TRBV7-2 and TRBJ1-2; D ambiguous. CDR3 length equals 12 residues. V dropped 5 bases and J dropped 5 bases, with 9 bases sitting between them. CDR1 is SGHTA and CDR2 is FQGNSA in the germline V gene. CDR3: CASSPSEYGYTF. Written as DNA, the CDR3 is TGTGCCAGCAGCCCTTCCGAGTATGGCTACACCTTC.

The chain couples TRBV10-3 to TRBJ1-3; 10 nucleotides line up with TRBD1. Germline values: CDR1 ENHRY, CDR2 SYGVKD. With 10 bases clipped from V and 4 bases from J, the junction kept 4 bases outside the gene matches. There are 13 residues in the CDR3. This chain's CDR3 is CATRQGAGNTIYF. In nucleotides, the CDR3 is TGTGCCACGAGACAGGGGGCCGGAAACACCATATATTTT.

This chain links TRBV28 with TRBJ1-6; no clear D gene. Trimming left V 6 bases short and J 6 bases short, with 6 bases between. The germline CDR1 and CDR2 sequences are MDHEN and SYDVKM. CDR3 length: 12 amino acids. The CDR3 DNA follows: TGTGCCAGCAGACTACCTAATTCACCCCTCCACTTT. Its translation: CASRLPNSPLHF.

This clone was counted between two and nine times. The V and J genes are TRBV7-2 and TRBJ1-6, with 9 bases matching TRBD1. Germline V gene lookup returns CDR1 SGHTA and CDR2 FQGNSA. V lost 5 bases and J lost 7; bases outside the gene matches: 6. The CDR3 loop spans 15 amino acids. DNA of the CDR3: TGTGCCAGCAGCCCAGGGACAGGGTGGAATTCACCCCTCCACTTT. Translating it yields CASSPGTGWNSPLHF.

This chain links TRBV7-9 with TRBJ1-4; D unresolved. Germline CDR1 reads SEHNR; CDR2 reads FQNEAQ (reference sequence). There are 12 residues in the CDR3. Trimming left V 1 base short and J 6 bases short, with 3 bases between. CDR3 coding DNA: TGTGCCAGCAGCTTAGAGTATGAAAAACTGTTTTTT. Residues: CASSLEYEKLFF.

This chain links TRBV4-2 with TRBJ2-2; possible D gene TRBD2, 6 bases. The germline V and J ends were trimmed by 4 bases and 2 bases, with 11 bases remaining between them. CDR3 length: 15 amino acids. Germline values: CDR1 LGHNA, CDR2 YNFKEQ. The CDR3 DNA reads as TGTGCCAGCAGCCGGATGGGACTTAACACCGGGGAGCTGTTTTTT. Its translation is CASSRMGLNTGELFF.

This chain connects TRBV3-1 (or the pseudogene TRBV3-2) to TRBJ2-7, with unresolved D. The CDR3 has 11 amino acids. With 3 bases removed from V and 8 bases from J, the gap between germline ends came to 8 bases. CDR1 LGHDT and CDR2 YNNKEL come from the germline V gene (reference sequence). The CDR3 DNA follows: TGTGCCAGCAGCCAGGGCCTCCAGCAGTACTTC. It is translated as CASSQGLQQYF.

The CDR3 region has the DNA TGTGCCAGTAAAGACAGGGATGATTGGTATGGCTACACCTTC. It is translated as CASKDRDDWYGYTF. The chain has TRBV19 and TRBJ1-2, with TRBD1 identical over 7 bases. The CDR3 loop spans 14 amino acids. J lost 5 bases, V lost 7 bases, and 10 bases had no gene match. The germline V gene has CDR1 LNHDA and CDR2 SQIVND (reference sequence).

The V and J genes are TRBV4-3 and TRBJ1-1; TRBD1 is a possible D gene (5 bases). The V end was cut by 3 bases, the J end by 1 base, with 15 bases between. Germline CDR1 LGHNA, CDR2 YSLEER. The CDR3 contains 16 residues. The CDR3 reads CASSHRGRGGNTEAFF. The CDR3 nucleotides are TGCGCCAGCAGCCACCGGGGCCGGGGTGGGAACACTGAAGCTTTCTTT.

This sequence joins TRBV5-4 and TRBJ1-6; 7 bases agree with TRBD1. This CDR3 is built from 14 residues. CDR1 is SGHNT, CDR2 YYREEE, per germline (reference sequence). J gave up 6 bases and V 4 bases, and 4 bases lay outside the gene matches. The CDR3 DNA reads TGTGCCAGCAGCGTCCGGGACAGTAATTCACCCCTCCACTTT. This gives the protein CASSVRDSNSPLHF.

The chain is built from TRBV5-1 and TRBJ1-1; 7 bases fit TRBD1. Germline V CDR1 and CDR2: SGHRS, YFSETQ. The junction had 7 bases not matched to a gene; V was cut back by 0 bases and J by 2 bases. This CDR3 region has 16 residues. In DNA, the CDR3 is TGCGCCAGCAGCTTGGGAGGACAGGAGATAAACACTGAAGCTTTCTTT. The encoded protein is CASSLGGQEINTEAFF.